The clone carrying this TCR beta chain was observed a handful of times. TCRdb re-derived calls from the RT-PCR reads in MiXCR, one entry per CDR3 protein. The sample has more than 550,000 distinct CDR3 sequences; approximately 15% are singletons. The CDR3 loop spans 17 amino acids. Germline V gives CDR1 DFQATT, CDR2 SNEGSKA (reference sequence). V shed 6 bases and J 3 bases; nucleotides not matched to a gene: 11. The sample was memory CD4+ T cells from blood. The sequence derives from a female donor in good health, serving as a healthy control. The V call is TRBV20-1, the J call TRBJ2-3, with 14 bases that match TRBD2. The CDR3 region is CSANAWGLAGETDTQYF. The DNA for the CDR3 is TGCAGTGCCAACGCTTGGGGACTAGCGGGAGAAACAGATACGCAGTATTTT.